What follows are 4 T cell receptor beta chains derived from one specimen sequenced in a study of CD8+ T cells in alopecia areata. cDNA prepared by RNA extraction and subsequent reverse transcription served as the template for sequencing. The data were produced by immunoSEQ multiplex PCR, yet TCRdb's version contains in-frame clones alone and is incomplete. This table has roughly 120,000 clones, around two fifths appearing once. Sequencing was done on a sample of CD4+ T cells sorted from blood. These receptors all stem from a human donor with alopecia areata.

This clone was seen more than once but under ten times. The rearrangement uses TRBV23-1 and TRBJ2-1; 10 bases match TRBD2. TRBV23-1 is labeled an ORF, and its function is uncertain. The CDR3 totals 15 residues. After removal of 6 bases from V and 4 bases from J, the junction contained 6 bases not matched to a gene. CDR3 sequence (DNA): TGCGCCAGCAGGGGACTAGCGCCCGCTTACAATGAGCAGTTCTTC. Its protein is CASRGLAPAYNEQFF.

This clone appeared a few times. The V call is TRBV18, the J call TRBJ2-1; 10 bases line up with TRBD2. The germline V gene has CDR1 KGHSH and CDR2 LQKENI. This CDR3 is 16 amino acids long. Losses at the gene ends were 0 bases for V and 8 bases for J; bases not matched to a gene: 7. The CDR3 here is CASSPPGLAGAHEQFF. CDR3 coding DNA: TGTGCCAGCTCACCACCTGGGCTAGCGGGAGCCCATGAGCAGTTCTTC.

This clone came up a few times. The rearrangement links TRBV19 to TRBJ1-5, with D possibly matching TRBD1 (6 bases). The V end was cut by 3 bases, the J end by 7 bases, with 10 bases between. This CDR3 has 13 residues. The germline V gene encodes CDR1 LNHDA and CDR2 SQIVND (reference sequence). Here the CDR3 DNA reads TGTGCCAGTAGTATCCAGGGGAGGCAGCCCCAGCATTTT. It encodes CASSIQGRQPQHF.

Only a few counts were recorded for this clone. The chain is built from TRBV29-1 and TRBJ2-2; D gene uncertain. With 5 bases removed from V and 1 base from J, the gap between germline ends came to 5 bases. CDR3 length: 12 residues. In germline, CDR1 is SQVTM, CDR2 ANQGSEA. CDR3 DNA sequence: TGCAGCGTTTCTTGGAACACCGGGGAGCTGTTTTTT. It yields the protein CSVSWNTGELFF.